This T cell receptor beta chain was captured in a study of blood T cell repertoires in COVID-19. Germline V CDR1 and CDR2: LGHNA, YNFKEQ. Between the trimmed V and J ends, which lost 4 bases and 1 base, there was a span of 11 bases. This CDR3 spans 15 amino acids. This clone was counted between two and nine times. Assay used: immunoSEQ multiplex PCR; TCRdb lists only in-frame clones, some missing. The sample yields about 89,000 clones, 80% to 90% seen once. This sequence joins TRBV4-2 and TRBJ2-1, with D maybe TRBD1 (5 bases). The TCR sequence derives from an elderly man with active or convalescent COVID-19. The sample comprised peripheral blood. DNA for the CDR3: TGTGCCAGCAGCCTCGACAGCCTTTCCTACAATGAGCAGTTCTTC. Translating it yields CASSLDSLSYNEQFF.